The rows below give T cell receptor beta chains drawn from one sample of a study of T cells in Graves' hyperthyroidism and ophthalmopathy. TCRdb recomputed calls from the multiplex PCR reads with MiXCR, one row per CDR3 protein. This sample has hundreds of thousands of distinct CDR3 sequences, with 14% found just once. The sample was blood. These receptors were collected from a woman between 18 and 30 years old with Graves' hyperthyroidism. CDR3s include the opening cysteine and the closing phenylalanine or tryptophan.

CDR3 protein: CASSLSRSGQETQYF
V gene: TRBV12-3/TRBV12-4

CDR3 protein: CATSRDGAGYEQYF
V gene: TRBV15

CDR3 protein: CAWSVVDALYGYTF
V gene: TRBV30

CDR3 protein: CSVAEDEQYF
V gene: TRBV29-1

CDR3 protein: CSVDTDTQYF
V gene: TRBV29-1

CDR3 protein: CASSPLGGGELFF
V gene: TRBV7-9

CDR3 protein: CASSYSAGTRNEKLFF
V gene: TRBV6-5

CDR3 protein: CASSYHFYTDTQYF
V gene: TRBV6-2/TRBV6-3

CDR3 protein: CASRMGGRLPEQYF
V gene: TRBV6-2/TRBV6-3

CDR3 protein: CASSLRPGTDTQYF
V gene: TRBV5-1

CDR3 protein: CASSFALAGFEQYF
V gene: TRBV27

CDR3 protein: CASSTSLWGHRIYGYTF
V gene: TRBV28

CDR3 protein: CASSEPDRDGGTEAFF
V gene: TRBV25-1

CDR3 protein: CASSIVAVNQPQHF
V gene: TRBV19

CDR3 protein: CSAGRQGEPYNEQFF
V gene: TRBV20-1

CDR3 protein: CASSESGQEQYF
V gene: TRBV2

CDR3 protein: CASSHAKSSGNTIYF
V gene: TRBV7-9

CDR3 protein: CATSREGLGARSNQPQHF
V gene: TRBV15

CDR3 protein: CASQYRGNTEAFF
V gene: TRBV28

CDR3 protein: CSVDGGQGVTYEQYF
V gene: TRBV29-1

CDR3 protein: CAISESTKYEQYF
V gene: TRBV10-3

CDR3 protein: CASKVQAVPINQPQHF
V gene: TRBV2

CDR3 protein: CASSLASPENTGELFF
V gene: TRBV28

CDR3 protein: CACRDAVYNEQFF
V gene: TRBV30

CDR3 protein: CSVGGEADTQYF
V gene: TRBV29-1

CDR3 protein: CASSIGFERRAFF
V gene: TRBV19

CDR3 protein: CASSPAGAGNTIYF
V gene: TRBV12-3/TRBV12-4

CDR3 protein: CASQGTTTNEKLFF
V gene: TRBV25-1

CDR3 protein: CASSSDRMNTEAFF
V gene: TRBV5-1

CDR3 protein: CASSLPINEKLFF
V gene: TRBV5-6

CDR3 protein: CASSYEGTSQETQYF
V gene: TRBV27

CDR3 protein: CASSPRAGSSYEQYF
V gene: TRBV3-1

CDR3 protein: CSASAGVGTGELFF
V gene: TRBV20-1

CDR3 protein: CSARVGLAGISYNEQFF
V gene: TRBV20-1

CDR3 protein: CTTLGTEAGDQYF
V gene: TRBV29-1

CDR3 protein: CATSDPSGRASGELFF
V gene: TRBV24-1

CDR3 protein: CASSLALRGGHEQYF
V gene: TRBV7-8

CDR3 protein: CASSRPGGISTDTQYF
V gene: TRBV16

CDR3 protein: CSAPRGASYNEQFF
V gene: TRBV29-1

CDR3 protein: CASSQDDRPLHF
V gene: TRBV3-1

CDR3 protein: CATSDPGSNQPQHF
V gene: TRBV24-1

CDR3 protein: CASSPFGPYEQYF
V gene: TRBV6-5

CDR3 protein: CASSPTSGRTETQYF
V gene: TRBV11-2

CDR3 protein: CSARPGLAGGDWGEQYF
V gene: TRBV20-1

CDR3 protein: CASRPLRFGTASNEKLFF
V gene: TRBV6-2/TRBV6-3

CDR3 protein: CASSIDQGGTGSYNEQFF
V gene: TRBV19

CDR3 protein: CASSFFETQYF
V gene: TRBV28